These 18 T cell receptor beta chains were all obtained from the same sample, sequenced in a study of T cells after yellow fever vaccination. TCRdb passed the 5' RACE reads through MiXCR, listing each CDR3 protein once. The data show about 550,000 distinct CDR3 sequences, roughly a fifth seen once. The sequencing here drew on PBMCs, taken 15 days after the yellow fever booster vaccination. The receptors come from a man aged 30-40 years who received the YFV17D yellow fever vaccine.

This chain joins TRBV20-1 and TRBJ2-7; 8 bases fit TRBD2. The CDR3 totals 13 residues. Germline V gives CDR1 DFQATT, CDR2 SNEGSKA (reference sequence). V lost 5 bases and J lost 0; bases outside the gene matches: 3. CDR3: CSARSGGSYEQYF. CDR3 DNA: TGCAGTGCTCGCAGCGGGGGCTCCTACGAGCAGTACTTC.

The CDR3 DNA sequence: TGTGCCAGTAGTATAGATTACCGGGGACGGACGAGAAGCGAGCAGTACTTC. This sequence encodes CASSIDYRGRTRSEQYF. The chain joins TRBV19 to TRBJ2-7; D may be TRBD1 or TRBD2 (5 bases each). The CDR3 runs 17 residues. V was cut by 0 bases and J by 6 bases, with 21 bases left in between. Per germline, CDR1 LNHDA and CDR2 SQIVND (reference sequence). The complete variable domain, with remaining parts taken from reference TRBV19 and TRBJ2-7, reads DGGITQSPKYLFRKEGQNVTLSCEQNLNHDAMYWYRQDPGQGLRLIYYSQIVNDFQKGDIAEGYSVSREKKESFPLTVTSAQKNPTAFYLCASSIDYRGRTRSEQYFGPGTRLTVT.

This clonotype was detected only a few times. The chain carries TRBV10-3 and TRBJ1-5; D possibly corresponds to TRBD1 (5 bases). Germline lookup yields CDR1 ENHRY and CDR2 SYGVKD. The CDR3 length is 14 residues. V was shortened by 6 bases and J by 1 base, with 10 bases between the two germline ends. CDR3 bases: TGTGCCATCAGCCCCCGGGGGAGCAATCAGCCCCAGCATTTT. It codes for CAISPRGSNQPQHF.

This clonotype was seen at least ten times. The chain uses TRBV11-2 and TRBJ1-1; D perhaps matches TRBD1 (6 bases). The CDR3 loop spans 12 amino acids. V was pared by 6 bases and J by 1 base, with 6 bases between. Looked up from germline, CDR1 is SGHAT and CDR2 is FQNNGV. CDR3: CASRQGNTEAFF. CDR3 nucleotide sequence: TGTGCCAGCAGACAGGGGAACACTGAAGCTTTCTTT.

The chain combines TRBV20-1 with TRBJ2-2; TRBD2 matches at 10 bases. Germline loops: CDR1 DFQATT, CDR2 SNEGSKA (reference sequence). The CDR3 is 21 amino acids. The trim removed 3 bases at V and 1 base at J, leaving 20 bases unmatched. CDR3 nucleotides: TGCAGTGCTAGGGGGGCCCTTGGGCAGGGTAGCGGGAGGTGGAACACCGGGGAGCTGTTTTTT. Amino acid sequence: CSARGALGQGSGRWNTGELFF.

This sequence joins TRBV6-5 and TRBJ2-3; D gene unclear. The V end was cut by 3 bases, the J end by 2 bases, with 6 bases between. Germline CDR1 is MNHEY and CDR2 is SVGAGI. The length of the CDR3 is 13 residues. CDR3 sequence (DNA): TGTGCCAGCAGTTATATGGCCACAGATACGCAGTATTTT. It encodes CASSYMATDTQYF.

To note about this clonotype: The junction does not match germline at one end; this may be a read error. The CDR3 region is CASSSGTAAVFF. DNA for the CDR3: TGTGCCAGCAGTTCAGGGACAGCCGCCGTATTCTTC. This rearrangement joins TRBV28 to TRBJ1-2, with 7 bases identical to TRBD1. The V gene's germline CDR1 is MDHEN and CDR2 SYDVKM. The CDR3 covers 12 residues.

This clonotype was counted only a few times. The chain links TRBV5-5 to TRBJ2-7, with TRBD1 identical over 7 bases. V was pared by 1 base and J by 2 bases, with 6 bases of the junction left unmatched. The CDR3 covers 15 residues. Germline V gene sequence: CDR1 SGHKS, CDR2 YYEKEE (reference sequence). The CDR3 sequence is CASSLSGTVPYEQYF. CDR3 sequence (DNA): TGTGCCAGCAGCTTGTCTGGGACAGTCCCCTACGAGCAGTACTTC.

The chain is built from TRBV20-1 and TRBJ2-6, with D perhaps matching TRBD1 (5 bases). V gave up 2 bases and J gave up 4 bases, with 9 bases separating them. Germline V gene data show CDR1 as DFQATT and CDR2 as SNEGSKA (reference sequence). The CDR3 runs to 14 residues. The DNA of the CDR3 is TGCAGTGCTAGAAAGGGGAACGGGGCCAACGTCCTGACTTTC. Protein sequence: CSARKGNGANVLTF.

The CDR3: CASKNPRGRGNTGELFF. CDR3 in DNA: TGTGCCAGCAAAAACCCCAGGGGGAGGGGGAACACCGGGGAGCTGTTTTTT. The V gene is TRBV7-2, the J gene TRBJ2-2; tentatively, D is TRBD1 or TRBD2 (7 bases each). V lost 7 bases, J lost 1 base, and 19 bases lay in between. Germline V CDR1 and CDR2: SGHTA, FQGNSA. This CDR3 comprises 17 residues. Full variable domain (remainder filled in from reference TRBV7-2 and TRBJ2-2): GAGVSQSPSNKVTEKGKDVELRCDPISGHTALYWYRQSLGQGLEFLIYFQGNSAPDKSGLPSDRFSAERTGGSVSTLTIQRTQQEDSAVYLCASKNPRGRGNTGELFFGEGSRLTVL.

This clonotype was detected a few times. The J gene is TRBJ2-7, the V gene TRBV20-1; TRBD1 matches 7 bases. V shed 4 bases, J shed 2 bases, and the junction held 8 bases outside the gene matches. The CDR3 runs to 14 residues. Per germline, CDR1 DFQATT and CDR2 SNEGSKA (reference sequence). The CDR3 region has the DNA TGCAGTGCTATAAGGGACAGCCGAACCTACGAGCAGTACTTC. Translating gives CSAIRDSRTYEQYF.

This clonotype was seen more than once but under ten times. The chain joins TRBV29-1 to TRBJ2-1; the D gene is possibly TRBD2 (7 bases). CDR1 SQVTM and CDR2 ANQGSEA come from the germline V gene. The CDR3 runs to 12 residues. Trimming stripped 7 bases from V and 4 bases from J, with 11 bases between. The CDR3: CSAGGQYNEQFF. Here the CDR3 DNA reads TGCAGCGCGGGAGGACAGTACAATGAGCAGTTCTTC.

This clonotype was found a few times. The V and J genes are TRBV4-2 and TRBJ1-1, with no clear D. The germline V and J ends were trimmed by 0 bases and 0 bases, with 17 bases remaining between them. This CDR3 has 18 residues. CDR1 and CDR2 (germline): LGHNA, YNFKEQ. In DNA form, the CDR3 reads TGTGCCAGCAGCCAAGAACCCGGCAGGTCTAAAATGAACACTGAAGCTTTCTTT. It encodes CASSQEPGRSKMNTEAFF.

This rearrangement joins TRBV6-1 to TRBJ2-6; TRBD2 might be the D (5 bases). V lost 8 bases and J 4 bases, leaving 9 bases between the germline ends. The germline CDR1 and CDR2 sequences are MNHNS and SASEGT. The CDR3 has 13 amino acids. The CDR3 region is CASQSGGANVLTF. The CDR3 DNA reads as TGTGCCAGCCAGAGCGGCGGGGCCAACGTCCTGACTTTC.

V and J are TRBV20-1 and TRBJ2-6; 11 bases are a match to TRBD1. The CDR3 contains 17 residues. Germline V CDR1 and CDR2: DFQATT, SNEGSKA (reference sequence). Unmatched junction bases numbered 3, after V lost 2 bases and J lost 0 bases. The CDR3 sequence: CSARRGTGGSGANVLTF. The CDR3 coding sequence is TGCAGTGCTAGAAGGGGGACAGGGGGCTCTGGGGCCAACGTCCTGACTTTC.

This clonotype came up many times. V and J are TRBV4-3 and TRBJ2-1; tentatively, D is TRBD1 (6 bases). Per germline, CDR1 LGHNA and CDR2 YSLEER. The CDR3 spans 16 residues. V lost 3 bases and J lost 0, with 12 bases in between. The CDR3 reads CASSQTTGNSYNEQFF. The CDR3 region has the DNA TGCGCCAGCAGCCAGACCACAGGGAACTCCTACAATGAGCAGTTCTTC.

The chain uses TRBV5-1 and TRBJ2-3; D perhaps matches TRBD1 (6 bases). Germline CDR1 SGHRS, CDR2 YFSETQ. CDR3 length: 14 residues. Trimming cost V 5 bases and J 10 bases, with 20 bases left between them. CDR3 DNA sequence: TGCGCCAGCAGTTACCGAGGGGGTGACGGGTCGCAGTATTTT. Its protein product is CASSYRGGDGSQYF.

The rearrangement links TRBV15 to TRBJ2-7; the D is unclear. The CDR3 is 13 residues long. Trimming pared 6 bases from V and 7 bases from J, leaving 16 bases between. Germline V lookup: CDR1 LNHNV, CDR2 YYDKDF (reference sequence). CDR3 bases: TGTGCCACCAGTCCTGGACCCGTCGGGGAGCAGTACTTC. It specifies CATSPGPVGEQYF.